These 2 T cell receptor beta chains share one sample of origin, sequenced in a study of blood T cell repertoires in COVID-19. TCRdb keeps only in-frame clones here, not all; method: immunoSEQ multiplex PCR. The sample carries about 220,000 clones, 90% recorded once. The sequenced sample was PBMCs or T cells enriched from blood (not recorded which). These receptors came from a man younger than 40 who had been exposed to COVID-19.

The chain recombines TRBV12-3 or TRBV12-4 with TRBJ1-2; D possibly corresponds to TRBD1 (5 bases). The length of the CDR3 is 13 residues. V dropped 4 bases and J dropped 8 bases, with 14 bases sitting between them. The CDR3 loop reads CASSWDFRRGYTF. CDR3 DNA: TGTGCCAGCAGTTGGGACTTCAGGCGGGGCTACACCTTC.

As DNA, the CDR3 is TGCGCCAGCAGCCAAAGACAGGGGGATCGACCCCAGCATTTT. Translation gives CASSQRQGDRPQHF. The chain couples TRBV4-1 to TRBJ1-5; 9 nucleotides agree with TRBD1. With V trimmed by 2 bases and J by 10 bases, 6 bases remained unmatched. Germline CDR1 reads MGHRA; CDR2 reads YSYEKL. The length of the CDR3 is 14 residues.